This record looks at one T cell receptor (beta chain) sequence and its context. V shed 0 bases and J 6 bases; nucleotides not matched to a gene: 9. This CDR3 has 18 amino acids. Germline CDR1 reads LGHDT; CDR2 reads YNNKEL (reference sequence). The data stem from a study of T cells in Graves' hyperthyroidism and ophthalmopathy. Amplification targeted TCR beta CDR3 regions from RNA transcripts. During a first-round RT-PCR of the TCR CDR3, the HTBI primer set was used. TCRdb itself ran the multiplex PCR reads through MiXCR, one entry per CDR3 protein. The table has around 430,000 distinct CDR3 sequences, under 15% seen once. Hyperthyroidism was newly diagnosed in patients aged 18 to 65 (duration under 2 months).

Sequencing was done on a sample of blood. This clonotype originated in a woman aged 30 to 39 with Graves' hyperthyroidism. The chain has TRBV3-1 and TRBJ2-4; 12 bases fit TRBD2. CDR3 in amino acids: CASSQELAGGTRGNIQYF. The DNA of the CDR3 is TGTGCCAGCAGCCAAGAACTAGCGGGAGGAACACGAGGAAACATTCAGTACTTC.